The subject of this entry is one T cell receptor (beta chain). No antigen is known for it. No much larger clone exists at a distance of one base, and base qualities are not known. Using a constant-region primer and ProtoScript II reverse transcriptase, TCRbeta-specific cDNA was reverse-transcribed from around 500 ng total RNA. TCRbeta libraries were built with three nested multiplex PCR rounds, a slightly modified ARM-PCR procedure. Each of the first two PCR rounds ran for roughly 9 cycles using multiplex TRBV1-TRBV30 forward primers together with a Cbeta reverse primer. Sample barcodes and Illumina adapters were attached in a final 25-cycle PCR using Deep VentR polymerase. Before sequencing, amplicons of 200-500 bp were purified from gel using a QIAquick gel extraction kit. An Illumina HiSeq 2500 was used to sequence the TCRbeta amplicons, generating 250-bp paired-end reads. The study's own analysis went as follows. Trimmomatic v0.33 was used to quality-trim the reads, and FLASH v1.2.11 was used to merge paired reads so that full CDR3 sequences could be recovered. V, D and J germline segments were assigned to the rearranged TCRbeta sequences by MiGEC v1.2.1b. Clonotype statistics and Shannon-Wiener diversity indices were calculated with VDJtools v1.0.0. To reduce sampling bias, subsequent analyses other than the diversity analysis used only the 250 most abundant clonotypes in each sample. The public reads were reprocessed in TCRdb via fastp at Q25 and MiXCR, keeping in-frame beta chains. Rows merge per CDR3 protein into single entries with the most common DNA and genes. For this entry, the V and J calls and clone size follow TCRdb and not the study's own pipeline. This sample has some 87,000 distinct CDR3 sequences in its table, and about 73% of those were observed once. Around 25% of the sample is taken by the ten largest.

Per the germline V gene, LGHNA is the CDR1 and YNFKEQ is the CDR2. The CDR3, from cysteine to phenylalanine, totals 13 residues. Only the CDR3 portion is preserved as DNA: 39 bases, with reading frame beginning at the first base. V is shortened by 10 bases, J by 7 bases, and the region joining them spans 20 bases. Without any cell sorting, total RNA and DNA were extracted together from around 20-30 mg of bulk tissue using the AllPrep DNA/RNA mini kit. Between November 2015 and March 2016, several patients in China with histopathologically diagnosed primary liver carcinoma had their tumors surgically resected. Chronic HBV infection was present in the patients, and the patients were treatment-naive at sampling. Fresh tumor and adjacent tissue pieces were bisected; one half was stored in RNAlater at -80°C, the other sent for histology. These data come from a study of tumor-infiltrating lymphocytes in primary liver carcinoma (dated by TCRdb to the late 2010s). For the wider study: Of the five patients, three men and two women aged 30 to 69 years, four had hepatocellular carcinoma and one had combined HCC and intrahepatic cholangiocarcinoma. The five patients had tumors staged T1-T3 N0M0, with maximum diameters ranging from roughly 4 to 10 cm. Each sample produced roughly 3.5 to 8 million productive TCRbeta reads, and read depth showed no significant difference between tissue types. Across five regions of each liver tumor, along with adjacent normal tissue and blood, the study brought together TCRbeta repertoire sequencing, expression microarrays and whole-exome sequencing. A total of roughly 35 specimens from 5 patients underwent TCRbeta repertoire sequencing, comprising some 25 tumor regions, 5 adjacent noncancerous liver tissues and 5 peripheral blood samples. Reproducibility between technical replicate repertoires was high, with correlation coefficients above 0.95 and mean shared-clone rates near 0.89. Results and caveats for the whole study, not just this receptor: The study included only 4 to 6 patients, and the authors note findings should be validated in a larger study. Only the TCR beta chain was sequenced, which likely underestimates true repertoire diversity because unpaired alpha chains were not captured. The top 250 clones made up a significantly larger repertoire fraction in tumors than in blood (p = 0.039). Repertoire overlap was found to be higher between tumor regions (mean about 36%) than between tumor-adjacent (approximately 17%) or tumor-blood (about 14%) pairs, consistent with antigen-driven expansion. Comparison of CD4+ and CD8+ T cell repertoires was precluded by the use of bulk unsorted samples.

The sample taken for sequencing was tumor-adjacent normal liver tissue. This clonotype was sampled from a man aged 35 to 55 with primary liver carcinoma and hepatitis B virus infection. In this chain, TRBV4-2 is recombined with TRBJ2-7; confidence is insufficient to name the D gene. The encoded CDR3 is CANIQDLGREQYF. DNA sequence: TGTGCCAACATCCAAGATCTGGGAAGGGAGCAGTACTTC.